This section outlines one TCR beta chain sequence together with its context. Its specificity is not known. One end of the junction varies from germline; a read error may be responsible. This entry belongs to a study of cytomegalovirus exposure and HLA in healthy donors. Study conclusions and caveats: Associated with HLA alleles at 0.05 false discovery rate in a later analysis were over 15,000 TCR beta sequences.

The PCR ran on 60 Vbeta and 13 Jbeta primers. Data came from immunoSEQ multiplex PCR; TCRdb stores just in-frame clones and leaves some out. This table lists about 130,000 clones. The CDR3 covers 19 residues. Germline assignment: CDR1 SGDLS and CDR2 YYNGEE. The clonotype originates from a man aged 18 to 29 in good health and CMV-seronegative. The material sequenced was PBMCs. The chain couples TRBV9 to TRBJ1-1, with 7 bases that match TRBD1. The CDR3 coding sequence is TGTGCCAGCAGCGACCCCTTACAGGGGAAGGGGGGTAAGGGCACTGAAGCTTCCTTT. It translates to CASSDPLQGKGGKGTEASF. Full variable domain (rest looked up from reference TRBV9 and TRBJ1-1): DSGVTQTPKHLITATGQRVTLRCSPRSGDLSVYWYQQSLDQGLQFLIQYYNGEERAKGNILERFSAQQFPDLHSELNLSSLELGDSALYFCASSDPLQGKGGKGTEASFGQGTRLTVV.